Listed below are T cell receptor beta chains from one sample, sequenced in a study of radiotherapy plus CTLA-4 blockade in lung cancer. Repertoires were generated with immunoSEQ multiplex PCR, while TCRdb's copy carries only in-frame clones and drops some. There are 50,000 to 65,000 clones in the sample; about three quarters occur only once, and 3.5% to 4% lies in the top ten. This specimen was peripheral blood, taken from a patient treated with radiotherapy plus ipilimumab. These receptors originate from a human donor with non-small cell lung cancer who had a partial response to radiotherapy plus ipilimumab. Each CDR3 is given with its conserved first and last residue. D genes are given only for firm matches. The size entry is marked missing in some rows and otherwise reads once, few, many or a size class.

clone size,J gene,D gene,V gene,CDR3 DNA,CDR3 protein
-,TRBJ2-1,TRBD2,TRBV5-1,TGCGCCAGCAGCCCCGGACTAGCGGGGGGGTTTACAAATGAGCAGTTCTTC,CASSPGLAGGFTNEQFF
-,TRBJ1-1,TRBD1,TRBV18,TGTGCCAGCTCACCCTTCAAAGACAGGGCTGAAGCTTTCTTT,CASSPFKDRAEAFF
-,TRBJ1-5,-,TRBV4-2,TGTGCCAGCAGCCAAGTTGGGGGGGTTGACAATCAGCCCCAGCATTTT,CASSQVGGVDNQPQHF
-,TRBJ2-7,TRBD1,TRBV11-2,TGTGCCAGCAGCTCGGACAGGGTATACGAGCAGTACTTC,CASSSDRVYEQYF
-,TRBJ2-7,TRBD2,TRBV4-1,TGCGCCAGCAGCCAAGGGATTAGCGGGGGGGGCTACGAGCAGTACTTC,CASSQGISGGGYEQYF
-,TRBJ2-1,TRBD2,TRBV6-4,TGTGCCAGCAGCCCGGGACTAGCGGCCTCCGAGCAGTTCTTC,CASSPGLAASEQFF
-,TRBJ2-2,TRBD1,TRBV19,TGTGCCAGTAGTTCACAGGGGGCTAACACCGGGGAGCTGTTTTTT,CASSSQGANTGELFF
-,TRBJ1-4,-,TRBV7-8,TGTGCCAGCAGCCCCCCAGATAATGAAAAACTGTTTTTT,CASSPPDNEKLFF
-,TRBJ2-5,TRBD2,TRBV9,TGTGCCAGCAGCTCAAGCGGGGGGCGCGGAGAGACCCAGTACTTC,CASSSSGGRGETQYF
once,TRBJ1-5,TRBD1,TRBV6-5,TGTGCCAGCAGTTCGGACAGGGGGCAAGGCAATCAGCCCCAGCATTTT,CASSSDRGQGNQPQHF
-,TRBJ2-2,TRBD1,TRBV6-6,TGTGCCAGCAGTACCGGGACAGCGAACACCGGGGAGCTGTTTTTT,CASSTGTANTGELFF
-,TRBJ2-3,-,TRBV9,TGTGCCAGCAGCCCAATAGTCACCCCAGGTACGCAGTATTTT,CASSPIVTPGTQYF
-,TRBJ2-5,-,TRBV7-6,TGTGCCAGCAGCCAGGGGGGAGAGACCCAGTACTTC,CASSQGGETQYF
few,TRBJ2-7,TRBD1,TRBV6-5,TGTGCCAGCCATAGGACAGGTACCTACGAGCAGTACTTC,CASHRTGTYEQYF
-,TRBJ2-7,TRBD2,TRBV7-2,TGTGCCAGCAGCCGAAGCGGGGACTCCTTAGAGCAGTACTTC,CASSRSGDSLEQYF
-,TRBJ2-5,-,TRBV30,TGTGCCTGGAGTAGGGCGGGAGAAGTGCCTTCGGGGGCTGAGACCCAGTACTTC,CAWSRAGEVPSGAETQYF
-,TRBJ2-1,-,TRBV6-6,TGTGCCAGCAGTTACTCCCCACTAGCCACCCTCAATGAGCAGTTCTTC,CASSYSPLATLNEQFF
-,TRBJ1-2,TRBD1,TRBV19,TGTGCCAGTACCCAAACCCTACCGACAGGGATTGAAGGCTACACCTTC,CASTQTLPTGIEGYTF
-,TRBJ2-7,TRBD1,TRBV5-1,TGCGCCAGCAGCTTGACGGGACAGTCTGGCTACGAGCAGTACTTC,CASSLTGQSGYEQYF
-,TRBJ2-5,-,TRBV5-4,TGTGCCAGCAGCCGCGAACAGGTTGAGACCCAGTACTTC,CASSREQVETQYF
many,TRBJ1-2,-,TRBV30,TGTGCCTGGCAGGGATCACTGGGCTACACCTTC,CAWQGSLGYTF
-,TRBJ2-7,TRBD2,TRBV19,TGTGCCAGTAGCGTCCGGGGGGTCTCCTACGAGCAGTACTTC,CASSVRGVSYEQYF
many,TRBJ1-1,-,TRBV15,TGTGCCACCAGCAGACAGGGGTCGGGCACTGAAGCTTTCTTT,CATSRQGSGTEAFF
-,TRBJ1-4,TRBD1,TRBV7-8,TGTGCCAGCAGCTTAGGGGACAGTGCAACTAATGAAAAACTGTTTTTT,CASSLGDSATNEKLFF
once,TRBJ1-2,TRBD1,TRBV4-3,TGCGCCAGCAGCCAGAAGACAGGGGACTTTAACTATGGCTACACCTTC,CASSQKTGDFNYGYTF
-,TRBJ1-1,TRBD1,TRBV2,TGTGCCAGCAGCCGAAAGGGGGACAGGATTAACACTGAAGCTTTCTTT,CASSRKGDRINTEAFF
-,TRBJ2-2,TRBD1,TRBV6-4,TGTGCCAGCAGCGAGGGACAGGGGGCCACCGGGGAGCTGTTTTTT,CASSEGQGATGELFF
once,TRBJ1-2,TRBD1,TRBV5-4,TGTGCCAGCAGCTTAACAGGGGGCGATGGCTACACCTTC,CASSLTGGDGYTF
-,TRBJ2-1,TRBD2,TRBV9,TGTGCCAGCAGCGTAGGGCGGGGGGATTTCAATGAGCAGTTCTTC,CASSVGRGDFNEQFF
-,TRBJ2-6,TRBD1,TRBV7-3,TGTGCCAGCAGCACCCGACCGGGACAGGGGGCGTGGGGGGCCAACGTCCTGACTTTC,CASSTRPGQGAWGANVLTF
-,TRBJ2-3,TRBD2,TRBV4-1,TGCGCCAGCAGCCCCGACCCCGGGACTAGCGAGGCAGATACGCAGTATTTT,CASSPDPGTSEADTQYF
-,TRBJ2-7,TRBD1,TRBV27,TGTGCCAGCAGTTACGGACAGGCCTCCTACGAGCAGTACTTC,CASSYGQASYEQYF
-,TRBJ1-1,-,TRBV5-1,TGCGCCAGCAGCTGGGGGGGTAGCGGCACTGAAGCTTTCTTT,CASSWGGSGTEAFF
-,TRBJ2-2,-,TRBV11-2,TGTGCCAGCAGCTTACCCTCAGGGGGGACCGGGGAGCTGTTTTTT,CASSLPSGGTGELFF
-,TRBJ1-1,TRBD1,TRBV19,TGTGCCGCCACAGGGGGGAACACTGAAGCTTTCTTT,CAATGGNTEAFF
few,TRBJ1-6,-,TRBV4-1,TGCGCCAGCAGCCAAGACCGCTCGGGGGGTAATTCACCCCTCCACTTT,CASSQDRSGGNSPLHF
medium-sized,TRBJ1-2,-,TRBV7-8,TGTGCCAGCAGCTCGGACTCAATCAACTATGGCTACACCTTC,CASSSDSINYGYTF
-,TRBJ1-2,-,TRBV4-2,TGTGCCAGCAGCCAAGATCGGGGTGGCTACACCTTC,CASSQDRGGYTF
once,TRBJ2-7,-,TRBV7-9,TGTGCCAGCAGCTTAGTGACAGGCTACGAGCAGTACTTC,CASSLVTGYEQYF
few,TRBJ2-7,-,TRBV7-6,TGTGCCAGCAGCTTGGGGAGCTACGAGCAGTACTTC,CASSLGSYEQYF
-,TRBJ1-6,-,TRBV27,TGTGCCAGCAGTTTTGGGCAGGGCTCCTATAATTCACCCCTCCACTTT,CASSFGQGSYNSPLHF
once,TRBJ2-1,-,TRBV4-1,TGCGCCAGCAGCCAAGTTACCACAGACAATGAGCAGTTCTTC,CASSQVTTDNEQFF
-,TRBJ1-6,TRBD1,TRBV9,TGTGCCAGCAGCGGAGGGACAGGGAGTAATTCACCCCTCCACTTT,CASSGGTGSNSPLHF
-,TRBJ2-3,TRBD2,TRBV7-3,TGTGCCAGCAGTCCCGCTAGCGGGGGGCCAGATACGCAGTATTTT,CASSPASGGPDTQYF
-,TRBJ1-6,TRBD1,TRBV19,TGTGCCAGTACCGACAGGGGGCGAAATATTTCACCCCTCCACTTT,CASTDRGRNISPLHF
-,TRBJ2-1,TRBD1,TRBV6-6,TGTGCCAGCAGTTTGACAGGGGGTGCCAACAATGAGCAGTTCTTC,CASSLTGGANNEQFF
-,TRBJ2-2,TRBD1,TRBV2,TGTGCCAGCAGTTCGGGACAGGGGGCTGGCACCGGGGAGCTGTTTTTT,CASSSGQGAGTGELFF
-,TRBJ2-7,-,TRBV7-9,TGTGCCAGCAGCATAGCTCCAGCTAGCGCCCTCCCCGAGCAGTACTTC,CASSIAPASALPEQYF
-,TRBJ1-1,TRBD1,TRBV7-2,TGTGCCAGCAGCTTCGACAGGGGGCTGGATGAAGCTTTCTTT,CASSFDRGLDEAFF
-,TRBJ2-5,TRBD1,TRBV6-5,TGTGCCAGCAGTTTTGACAGGGGGCCCACCCGAGAGCAGTACTTC,CASSFDRGPTREQYF
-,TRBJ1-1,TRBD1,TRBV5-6,TGTGCCAGCAAAGAACAGGGGCGGGGCACTGAAGCTTTCTTT,CASKEQGRGTEAFF